Following are 9 T cell receptor beta chains from one sample sequenced in a study of blood T cell repertoires in COVID-19. Data came from immunoSEQ multiplex PCR; TCRdb stores just in-frame clones and leaves some out. The sample contains over 50,000 clones, roughly 87% of which appear only once. The specimen was peripheral blood. These receptors all stem from a human donor in a cohort sampled during active COVID-19.

The rearrangement uses TRBV6-5 and TRBJ1-4; no reliable D call. This CDR3 contains 16 residues. Between the trimmed V and J ends, which lost 0 bases and 5 bases, there was a span of 13 bases. Germline loops: CDR1 MNHEY, CDR2 SVGAGI. The CDR3 loop is CASSYSWALPNEKLFF. DNA of the CDR3: TGTGCCAGCAGTTACTCGTGGGCTCTTCCCAATGAAAAACTGTTTTTT.

This clone was picked up a small number of times. This sequence joins TRBV18 and TRBJ2-7, with no clear D. From germline, CDR1 is KGHSH and CDR2 LQKENI. The CDR3 consists of 13 residues. Trimming left V 6 bases short and J 6 bases short, with 15 bases between. The CDR3 region is CASSPVYRGEQYF. CDR3 in DNA: TGTGCCAGCTCCCCTGTTTACCGAGGCGAGCAGTACTTC.

The rearrangement joins TRBV25-1 to TRBJ1-4; D gene uncertain. Looked up from germline, CDR1 is MGHDK and CDR2 is SYGVNS. The CDR3 totals 11 residues. V lost 1 base, J lost 10 bases, and 4 bases lay in between. The CDR3 protein is CASSESRKLFF. The DNA of the CDR3 is TGTGCCAGCAGTGAATCTAGAAAACTGTTTTTT. Combining the CDR3 with reference TRBV25-1 and TRBJ1-4 gives the whole variable domain EADIYQTPRYLVIGTGKKITLECSQTMGHDKMYWYQQDPGMELHLIHYSYGVNSTEKGDLSSESTVSRIRTEHFPLTLESARPSHTSQYLCASSESRKLFFGSGTQLSVL.

The chain joins TRBV27 to TRBJ1-6; 9 bases match TRBD1. V trimming: 5 bases; J trimming: 7 bases; junction bases outside the gene matches: 6. In germline, CDR1 is MNHEY, CDR2 SMNVEV (reference sequence). The CDR3 totals 15 residues. CDR3 protein: CASSPSGTGNSPLHF. CDR3 bases: TGTGCCAGCAGTCCTTCCGGGACAGGGAATTCACCCCTCCACTTT.

The rearrangement joins TRBV5-5 to TRBJ1-6, with D uncertain. Germline-derived CDR1 and CDR2 are SGHKS and YYEKEE (reference sequence). This CDR3 region has 15 residues. Trimming took 6 bases from V and 8 from J, leaving 18 bases between them. The CDR3 region is CASTYRAARDSPLHF. DNA of the CDR3: TGTGCCAGCACCTACCGGGCCGCGCGGGATTCACCCCTCCACTTT.

The chain recombines TRBV5-4 with TRBJ2-2, with 10 bases matching TRBD1. Germline CDR1 SGHNT, CDR2 YYREEE (reference sequence). V trimming: 0 bases; J trimming: 9 bases; junction bases outside the gene matches: 5. The CDR3 has 15 amino acids. CDR3 nucleotide sequence: TGTGCCAGCAGCTTGGTGGGGACAGGGGTTAGGGAGCTGTTTTTT. This translates into CASSLVGTGVRELFF.

The J gene is TRBJ2-7, the V gene TRBV11-2; 9 bases map to TRBD1. Germline values: CDR1 SGHAT, CDR2 FQNNGV. The trim removed 4 bases at V and 2 bases at J, leaving 6 bases unmatched. This CDR3 contains 15 residues. CDR3: CASSSEQGAPYEQYF. The CDR3, as DNA: TGTGCCAGCAGCTCAGAACAGGGGGCTCCCTACGAGCAGTACTTC.

The chain combines TRBV29-1 with TRBJ1-5; 8 bases line up with TRBD1. The ends lost 1 base at V and 11 bases at J; junction bases unmatched: 19. The CDR3 runs 17 residues. CDR1 is SQVTM and CDR2 is ANQGSEA in the germline V gene. The CDR3 coding sequence is TGCAGCGTTGAAGCCCGGGACGGGACAGGAGAGTCCAGGGCCCAGCATTTT. It encodes CSVEARDGTGESRAQHF.

The CDR3 protein is CASRGLAGAREQYF. CDR3 nucleotide sequence: TGTGCCAGCAGGGGACTAGCGGGAGCCCGCGAGCAGTACTTC. The chain carries TRBV6-5 and TRBJ2-7, with TRBD2 matching over 14 bases. J was trimmed by 6 bases and V by 6 bases; bases with no gene match: 4. Germline V gene data show CDR1 as MNHEY and CDR2 as SVGAGI. The CDR3 consists of 14 residues.